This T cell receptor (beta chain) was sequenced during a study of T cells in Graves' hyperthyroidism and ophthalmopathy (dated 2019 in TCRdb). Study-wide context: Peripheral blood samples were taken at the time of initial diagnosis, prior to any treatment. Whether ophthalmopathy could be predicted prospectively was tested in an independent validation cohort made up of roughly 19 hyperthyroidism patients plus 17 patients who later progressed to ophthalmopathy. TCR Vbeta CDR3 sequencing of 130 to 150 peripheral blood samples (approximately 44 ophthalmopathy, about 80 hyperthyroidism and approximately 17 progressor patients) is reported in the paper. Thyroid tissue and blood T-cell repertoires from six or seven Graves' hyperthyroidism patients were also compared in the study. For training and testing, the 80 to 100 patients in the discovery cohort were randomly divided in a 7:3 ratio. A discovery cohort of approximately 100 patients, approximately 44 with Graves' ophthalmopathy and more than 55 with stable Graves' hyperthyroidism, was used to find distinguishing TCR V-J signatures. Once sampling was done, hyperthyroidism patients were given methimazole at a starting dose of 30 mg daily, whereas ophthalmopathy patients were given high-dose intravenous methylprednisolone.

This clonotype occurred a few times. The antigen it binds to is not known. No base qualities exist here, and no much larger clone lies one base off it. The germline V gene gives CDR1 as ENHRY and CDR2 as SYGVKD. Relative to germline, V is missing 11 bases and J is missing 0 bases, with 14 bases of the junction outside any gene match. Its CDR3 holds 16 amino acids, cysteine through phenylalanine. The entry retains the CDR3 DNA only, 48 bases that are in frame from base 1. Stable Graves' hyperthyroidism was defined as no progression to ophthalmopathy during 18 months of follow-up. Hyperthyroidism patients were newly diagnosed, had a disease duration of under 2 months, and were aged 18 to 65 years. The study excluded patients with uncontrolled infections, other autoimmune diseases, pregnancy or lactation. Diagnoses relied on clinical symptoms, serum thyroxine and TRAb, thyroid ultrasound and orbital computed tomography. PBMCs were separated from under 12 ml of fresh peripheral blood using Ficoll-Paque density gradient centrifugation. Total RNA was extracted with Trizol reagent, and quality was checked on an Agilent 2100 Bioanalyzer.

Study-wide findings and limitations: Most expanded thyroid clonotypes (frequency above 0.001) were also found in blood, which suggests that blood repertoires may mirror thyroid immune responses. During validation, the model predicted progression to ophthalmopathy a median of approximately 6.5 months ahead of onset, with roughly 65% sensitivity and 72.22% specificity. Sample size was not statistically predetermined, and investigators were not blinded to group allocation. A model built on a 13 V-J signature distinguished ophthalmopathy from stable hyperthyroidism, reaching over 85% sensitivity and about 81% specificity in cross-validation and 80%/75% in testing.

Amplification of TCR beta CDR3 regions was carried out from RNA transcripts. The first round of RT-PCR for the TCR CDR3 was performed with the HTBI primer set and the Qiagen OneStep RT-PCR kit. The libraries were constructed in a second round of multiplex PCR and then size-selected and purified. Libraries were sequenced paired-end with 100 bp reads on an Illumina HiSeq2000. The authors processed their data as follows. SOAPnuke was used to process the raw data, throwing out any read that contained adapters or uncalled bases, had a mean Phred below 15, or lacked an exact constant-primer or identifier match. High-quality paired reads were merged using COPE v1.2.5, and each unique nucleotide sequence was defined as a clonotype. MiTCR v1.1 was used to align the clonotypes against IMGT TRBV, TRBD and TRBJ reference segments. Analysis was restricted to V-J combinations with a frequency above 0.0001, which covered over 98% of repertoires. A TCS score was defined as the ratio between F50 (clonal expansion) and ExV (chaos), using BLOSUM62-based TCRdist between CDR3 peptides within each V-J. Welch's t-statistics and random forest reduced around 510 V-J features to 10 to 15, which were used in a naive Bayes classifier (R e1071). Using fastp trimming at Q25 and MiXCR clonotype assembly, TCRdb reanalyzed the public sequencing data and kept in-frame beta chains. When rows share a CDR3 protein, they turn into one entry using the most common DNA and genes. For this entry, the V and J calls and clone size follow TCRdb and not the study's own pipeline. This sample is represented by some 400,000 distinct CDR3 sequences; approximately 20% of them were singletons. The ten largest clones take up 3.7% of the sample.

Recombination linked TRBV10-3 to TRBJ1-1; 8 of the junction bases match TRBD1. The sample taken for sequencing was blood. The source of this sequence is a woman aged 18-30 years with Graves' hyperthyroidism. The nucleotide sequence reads TGTGCCGGACTACCTCAGGGGGCGCGGATGAACACTGAAGCTTTCTTT. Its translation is CAGLPQGARMNTEAFF.